This record covers a single T cell receptor beta chain. What it binds is unknown. This sample is drawn from a study of OX40 agonist ivuxolimab in advanced cancers. General study results and limits: With doses of 0.1 to 3.0 mg/kg, CD4+ and CD8+ blood T cells had undergone clonal expansion by week 6.

V dropped 5 bases and J dropped 1 base, with 11 bases sitting between them. The CDR3 contains 14 residues. In germline, CDR1 is SEHNR, CDR2 FQNEAQ (reference sequence). Here immunoSEQ multiplex PCR was the method, and the copy in TCRdb shows in-frame clones only, minus some. The data contain about 69,000 clones, approximately 89% of them singletons. This specimen consisted of CD4+ or CD8+ T cells sorted from blood, obtained in a trial of the OX40 agonist ivuxolimab. This receptor was identified in an adult with an advanced solid tumor such as melanoma, head and neck, liver or kidney cancer. The V gene is TRBV7-9, the J gene TRBJ1-1; D not certain. DNA for the CDR3: TGTGCCAGCAGCCACCATAAGGGGAACACTGAAGCTTTCTTT. It is translated as CASSHHKGNTEAFF.